The 10 T cell receptor beta chains below all came from one sample that was sequenced in a study of Graves' ophthalmopathy and Graves' hyperthyroidism. Amplifying from RNA transcripts, the study obtained TCR beta CDR3 regions. HTBI-primed first-round RT-PCR preceded second-round multiplex PCR. TCRdb re-called the multiplex PCR reads with MiXCR, one entry per CDR3 protein. The sample includes about 640,000 distinct CDR3 sequences, under 50% of them seen just once. The sample was peripheral blood. Every receptor here comes from an adult man with Graves' ophthalmopathy.

Note on this clonotype: A much larger clone lies a single base off, so this may be a read error. The rearrangement links TRBV5-1 to TRBJ1-1; D is unresolved. Per germline, CDR1 SGHRS and CDR2 YFSETQ. CDR3 length: 16 amino acids. V gave up 0 bases and J gave up 1 base, with 13 bases separating them. DNA for the CDR3: TGCGCCAGCAGCTTGGCTCCCCGGTCCCCGAACACTGAAGCTTTCTTT. Its protein is CASSLAPRSPNTEAFF.

As to this clonotype: A clone one base away is much larger, so this may be a read error. This chain uses TRBV19 with TRBJ2-6; 8 bases line up with TRBD1. Per the germline V gene, CDR1 is LNHDA and CDR2 is SQIVND (reference sequence). This CDR3 region has 18 residues. CDR3 amino acids: CASRKSAGGKAGANVLIF. DNA for the CDR3: TGTGCCAGTAGGAAAAGTGCAGGGGGCAAGGCCGGGGCCAACGTCCTGATTTTC.

In regard to this clonotype: This may come from a read error, since a much larger clone is one base off. V and J are TRBV20-1 and TRBJ2-7; no definite D call. Deletions cut 5 bases from V and 2 bases from J, with 13 bases between. In germline, CDR1 is DFQATT, CDR2 SNEGSKA (reference sequence). The CDR3 runs to 13 residues. CDR3 region: CSALEGPAYEQYF. The CDR3 DNA reads TGCAGTGCTCTGGAAGGGCCTGCCTACGAGCAGTACTTC.

This clonotype was picked up a small number of times. The V call is TRBV27, the J call TRBJ2-7; the D gene could be TRBD1 or TRBD2 (5 bases each). Deletions cut 5 bases from V and 4 bases from J, with 9 bases between. This CDR3 is built from 12 residues. Germline CDR1 is MNHEY and CDR2 is SMNVEV (reference sequence). This chain's CDR3 is CASSMGPYEQYF. The CDR3 DNA follows: TGTGCCAGCAGTATGGGACCTTACGAGCAGTACTTC.

This clonotype was counted ten times or more. The rearrangement links TRBV7-6 to TRBJ2-5; D remains ambiguous. The CDR3 loop spans 14 amino acids. Germline V CDR1 and CDR2: SGHVS, FNYEAQ. Trimming shortened V by 3 bases and J by 2 bases, and 10 bases separated the two germline ends. CDR3 region: CASSFGPAQETQYF. DNA of the CDR3: TGTGCCAGCAGCTTCGGACCGGCACAAGAGACCCAGTACTTC.

This clonotype has at least ten counts. V is TRBV7-9 and J is TRBJ2-7; TRBD2 matches at 16 bases. The CDR3 covers 17 residues. CDR1 is SEHNR and CDR2 is FQNEAQ in the germline V gene (reference sequence). V lost 5 bases to trimming and J lost 1 base; unmatched junction nucleotides: 5. The CDR3 sequence is CASSNPGLAGGSYEQYF. CDR3 nucleotide sequence: TGTGCCAGCAGCAACCCGGGACTAGCGGGGGGGTCCTACGAGCAGTACTTC.

This clonotype was seen many times. The J gene is TRBJ2-5, the V gene TRBV20-1; D not resolved. CDR3 length equals 13 residues. Germline loops: CDR1 DFQATT, CDR2 SNEGSKA (reference sequence). The germline V and J ends were trimmed by 0 bases and 2 bases, with 7 bases remaining between them. The CDR3 spells CSARDTTQETQYF. In nucleotides, the CDR3 is TGCAGTGCTAGAGATACAACACAAGAGACCCAGTACTTC.

V is TRBV20-1 and J is TRBJ2-5; maybe TRBD2 (6 bases). CDR3 length: 14 residues. Germline assignment: CDR1 DFQATT and CDR2 SNEGSKA (reference sequence). The V gene lost 5 bases and the J gene lost 3 bases, with 16 bases spanning the gap. The CDR3 loop reads CSALSRELKETQYF. The CDR3 DNA sequence: TGCAGTGCTCTAAGCCGGGAGTTGAAAGAGACCCAGTACTTC.

This clonotype was counted between two and nine times. The chain couples TRBV13 to TRBJ1-2, with D possibly TRBD1 on 6 matching bases. The length of the CDR3 is 15 residues. The ends were cut back, 5 bases at V and 5 bases at J, with 18 bases in the middle. Germline V lookup: CDR1 PRHDT, CDR2 FYEKMQ (reference sequence). The CDR3 sequence is CASSPPTGGHYGYTF. CDR3 bases: TGTGCCAGCAGCCCACCTACCGGGGGGCATTATGGCTACACCTTC. Supplemented by reference TRBV13 and TRBJ1-2, the full variable domain reads AAGVIQSPRHLIKEKRETATLKCYPIPRHDTVYWYQQGPGQDPQFLISFYEKMQSDKGSIPDRFSAQQFSDYHSELNMSSLELGDSALYFCASSPPTGGHYGYTFGSGTRLTVV.

The V and J genes are TRBV2 and TRBJ1-3, with D perhaps TRBD1 (6 bases). Germline V CDR1 and CDR2: SNHLY, FYNNEI. The CDR3 is made up of 16 amino acids. V dropped 3 bases and J dropped 7 bases, with 19 bases sitting between them. As DNA, the CDR3 is TGTGCCAGCAGTGAGAACCCCGGGACATCCATGAACACCATATATTTT. Its translation is CASSENPGTSMNTIYF.